The 9 T cell receptor beta chains presented below share a single source sample, sequenced in a study of blood T cell repertoires in COVID-19 (dated by TCRdb to the early 2020s). The library was made by the immunoSEQ multiplex PCR assay. TCRdb mirrors the immuneACCESS table, restricted to in-frame sequences. Some clones are absent from its copies; in checked studies, under half trace to an unresolved V gene, and the reason for the others is unknown. The sample profile shows around 81,000 clones; approximately 91% of them were found once. Of the sample, about 6.7% is held by the ten largest clones. The sequencing sample was made of peripheral blood. All receptors derive from a man aged 65 to 79 with acute or convalescent COVID-19.

The chain links TRBV2 to TRBJ2-7; the D is unclear. From germline, CDR1 is SNHLY and CDR2 FYNNEI. Trimming removed 0 bases at V and 0 bases at J, with 9 bases between. The CDR3 runs to 15 residues. The CDR3 loop reads CASSEAPGRSYEQYF. The DNA for the CDR3 is TGTGCCAGCAGTGAAGCGCCAGGCCGCTCCTACGAGCAGTACTTC.

The V gene is TRBV20-1, the J gene TRBJ1-5; TRBD1 aligns across 8 bases. Germline V lookup: CDR1 DFQATT, CDR2 SNEGSKA (reference sequence). CDR3 length: 15 residues. The junction had 4 bases not matched to a gene; V was cut back by 3 bases and J by 0 bases. The CDR3 here is CSASTGGYSNQPQHF. The CDR3 DNA sequence: TGCAGTGCTAGTACAGGGGGTTATAGCAATCAGCCCCAGCATTTT.

This chain's CDR3 is CAIRGQSAYEQYF. The CDR3 DNA reads as TGTGCCATCAGGGGACAGTCCGCCTACGAGCAGTACTTC. The chain joins TRBV10-3 to TRBJ2-7; 7 positions match TRBD1. The CDR3 loop spans 13 amino acids. Germline CDR1 is ENHRY and CDR2 is SYGVKD. The V segment lost 6 bases and the J segment 2 bases; nucleotides outside the gene matches: 4.

The chain couples TRBV7-2 to TRBJ1-5, with 9 nucleotides matching TRBD1. Germline V gives CDR1 SGHTA, CDR2 FQGNSA. Germline trimming cut 4 bases from V and 7 bases from J; bases unmatched to any gene: 2. The CDR3 spans 13 residues. The CDR3 sequence: CASSWTGVQPQHF. For the CDR3, the DNA is TGTGCCAGCAGCTGGACAGGGGTCCAGCCCCAGCATTTT.

This clone was detected once. V and J are TRBV13 and TRBJ1-4; 7 nucleotides align to TRBD1. The CDR3 is 16 amino acids. Looked up from germline, CDR1 is PRHDT and CDR2 is FYEKMQ (reference sequence). V shed 4 bases and J 5 bases; nucleotides not matched to a gene: 10. The CDR3 nucleotides are TGTGCCAGCAGCTCGACAGGGACGGGGGAAAATGAAAAACTGTTTTTT. Residues: CASSSTGTGENEKLFF.

In its sample, this clone was seen once. The chain is built from TRBV19 and TRBJ1-5, with D maybe TRBD1 (5 bases). CDR1 is LNHDA, CDR2 SQIVND, per germline (reference sequence). This CDR3 region has 12 residues. V was pared by 3 bases and J by 7 bases, with 7 bases between. The CDR3 nucleotides read TGTGCCAGTAGTATGGAGGGGCAGCCCCAGCATTTT. Translating it yields CASSMEGQPQHF. The full variable domain, with the rest looked up from reference TRBV19 and TRBJ1-5, is DGGITQSPKYLFRKEGQNVTLSCEQNLNHDAMYWYRQDPGQGLRLIYYSQIVNDFQKGDIAEGYSVSREKKESFPLTVTSAQKNPTAFYLCASSMEGQPQHFGDGTRLSIL.

V usage is TRBV7-9 and J usage is TRBJ1-6; 9 positions match TRBD1. This CDR3 is built from 13 residues. Germline values: CDR1 SEHNR, CDR2 FQNEAQ (reference sequence). The V gene end was trimmed by 10 bases and the J gene end by 8 bases; junction bases not matched to a gene: 6. CDR3 in amino acids: CAIRTGEYSPLHF. The CDR3 DNA sequence: TGTGCCATACGGACAGGGGAATATTCACCCCTCCACTTT.

This clone appeared once. This rearrangement joins TRBV2 to TRBJ1-5; 7 bases align to TRBD1. The CDR3 extends over 15 amino acids. Germline CDR1 SNHLY, CDR2 FYNNEI. V was pared by 5 bases and J by 3 bases, with 7 bases of the junction left unmatched. CDR3 amino acids: CASSLTGIVNQPQHF. The CDR3 DNA sequence: TGTGCCAGCAGTTTGACAGGGATCGTCAATCAGCCCCAGCATTTT.

The genes are TRBV4-1 and TRBJ2-2; the D gene is possibly TRBD2 (5 bases). There are 14 residues in the CDR3. Trimming took 1 base from V and 8 from J, leaving 11 bases between them. In germline, CDR1 is MGHRA, CDR2 YSYEKL. The DNA of the CDR3 is TGCGCCAGCAGCCAAGCCCGGGGAGTAGGGGAGCTGTTTTTT. This encodes CASSQARGVGELFF.